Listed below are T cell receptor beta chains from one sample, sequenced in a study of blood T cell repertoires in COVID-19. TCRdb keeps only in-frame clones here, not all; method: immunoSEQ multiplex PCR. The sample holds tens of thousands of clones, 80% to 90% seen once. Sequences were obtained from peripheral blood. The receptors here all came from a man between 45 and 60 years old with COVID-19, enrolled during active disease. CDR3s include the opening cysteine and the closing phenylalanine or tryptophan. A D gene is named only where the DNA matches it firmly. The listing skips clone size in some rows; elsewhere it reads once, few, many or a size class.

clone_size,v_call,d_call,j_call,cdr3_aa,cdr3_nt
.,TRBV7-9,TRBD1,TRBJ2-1,CASSLIGDRGFF,TGTGCCAGCAGCTTAATAGGGGACAGGGGTTTCTTC
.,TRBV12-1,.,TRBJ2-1,CASSRFPDRGQEQFF,TGTGCCAGCAGCCGATTTCCGGACAGGGGCCAAGAGCAGTTCTTC
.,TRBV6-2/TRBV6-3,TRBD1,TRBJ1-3,CASSGTGRNTIYF,TGTGCCAGCAGCGGGACAGGACGAAACACCATATATTTT
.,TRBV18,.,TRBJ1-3,CASSPPLQHSGNTIYF,TGTGCCAGCTCACCACCTTTACAACACTCTGGAAACACCATATATTTT
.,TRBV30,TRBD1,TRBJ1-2,CAWRKGQYGDGYGYTF,TGTGCCTGGAGAAAGGGACAGTACGGGGATGGATATGGCTACACCTTC
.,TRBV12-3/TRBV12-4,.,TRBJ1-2,CASSLGTPYGYTF,TGTGCCAGCAGTTTGGGGACACCCTATGGCTACACCTTC
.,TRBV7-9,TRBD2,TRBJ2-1,CASRRGGDNEQFF,TGTGCCAGCAGACGCGGGGGGGACAATGAGCAGTTCTTC
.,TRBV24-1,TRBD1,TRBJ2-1,CATSRGQANNEQFF,TGTGCCACCAGTCGGGGACAGGCCAACAATGAGCAGTTCTTC
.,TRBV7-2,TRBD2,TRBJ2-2,CASSPTSGGTGELFF,TGTGCCAGCAGCCCTACTAGCGGGGGGACCGGGGAGCTGTTTTTT
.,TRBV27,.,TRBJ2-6,CASRQILASGANVLTF,TGTGCCAGCAGGCAAATTCTAGCATCAGGGGCCAACGTCCTGACTTTC
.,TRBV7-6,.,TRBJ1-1,CASSSLPGVATEAFF,TGTGCCAGCAGCTCCCTTCCCGGGGTGGCCACTGAAGCTTTCTTT
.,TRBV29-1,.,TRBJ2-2,CSVSLTSITGELFF,TGCAGCGTTTCCTTGACTAGTATCACCGGGGAGCTGTTTTTT
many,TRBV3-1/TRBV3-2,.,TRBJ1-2,CASSHRDNNYGYTF,TGTGCCAGCAGCCATCGGGACAACAACTATGGCTACACCTTC
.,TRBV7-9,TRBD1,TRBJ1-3,CASSLRQGASGNTIYF,TGTGCCAGCAGCTTGCGACAGGGGGCCTCTGGAAACACCATATATTTT
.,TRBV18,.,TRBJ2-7,CASPLALPISYEQYF,TGTGCCAGCCCCCTTGCGCTGCCGATATCCTACGAGCAGTACTTC
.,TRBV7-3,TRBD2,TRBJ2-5,CASSSSGGVQETQYF,TGTGCCAGCAGCTCTAGCGGGGGGGTCCAAGAGACCCAGTACTTC
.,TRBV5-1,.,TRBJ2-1,CASSPAASYNEQFF,TGCGCCAGCAGCCCGGCGGCCTCCTACAATGAGCAGTTCTTC
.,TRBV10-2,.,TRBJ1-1,CASSYGGQDTEAFF,TGCGCCAGCAGTTATGGGGGACAAGACACTGAAGCTTTCTTT
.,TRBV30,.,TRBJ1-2,CACPRGAHGYTF,TGTGCCTGCCCTCGGGGGGCGCATGGCTACACCTTC
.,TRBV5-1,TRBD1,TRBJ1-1,CASSLGQGLNTEAFF,TGCGCCAGCAGCTTAGGACAGGGTTTGAACACTGAAGCTTTCTTT
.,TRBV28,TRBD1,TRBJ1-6,CASSWGQGNSPLHF,TGTGCCAGCAGTTGGGGACAGGGAAATTCACCCCTCCACTTT
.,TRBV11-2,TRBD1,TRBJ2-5,CASRTNPGTGSETQYF,TGTGCCAGCAGAACTAACCCCGGGACAGGGAGTGAGACCCAGTACTTC
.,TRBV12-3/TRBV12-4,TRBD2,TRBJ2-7,CASSAGRYEQYF,TGTGCCAGCAGCGCCGGGAGGTACGAGCAGTACTTC
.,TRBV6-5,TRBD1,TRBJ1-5,CASRAETGSNQPQHF,TGTGCCAGCAGAGCCGAGACAGGGTCCAATCAGCCCCAGCATTTT
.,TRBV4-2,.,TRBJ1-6,CASSPPRVGSPLHF,TGTGCCAGCAGCCCCCCCAGGGTTGGTTCACCCCTCCACTTT
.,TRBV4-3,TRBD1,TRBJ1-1,CASSQFAGGVTEAFF,TGCGCCAGCAGCCAATTTGCAGGGGGTGTCACTGAAGCTTTCTTT
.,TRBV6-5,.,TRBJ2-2,CASSQGLRNTGELFF,TGTGCCAGCAGCCAGGGACTCAGAAACACCGGGGAGCTGTTTTTT
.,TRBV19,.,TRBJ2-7,CASSKTNGYEQYF,TGTGCCAGTAGCAAGACTAACGGCTACGAGCAGTACTTC
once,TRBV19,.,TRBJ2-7,CASSIGQGFSYEQYF,TGTGCCAGTAGTATTGGGCAGGGCTTCTCCTACGAGCAGTACTTC
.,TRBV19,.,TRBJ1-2,CASSMWDRGGYGYTF,TGTGCCAGTAGTATGTGGGATCGGGGTGGCTATGGCTACACCTTC
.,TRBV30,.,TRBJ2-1,CAWSWRVGEQFF,TGTGCCTGGAGTTGGAGGGTTGGTGAGCAGTTCTTC
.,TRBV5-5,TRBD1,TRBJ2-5,CASSLTGAQETQYF,TGTGCCAGCAGCTTGACAGGGGCTCAAGAGACCCAGTACTTC
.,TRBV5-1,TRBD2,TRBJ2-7,CASSPLTSGYRYEQYF,TGCGCCAGCAGCCCCCTGACTAGCGGATACCGATACGAGCAGTACTTC
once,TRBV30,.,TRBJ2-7,CAWSGGDYEQYF,TGTGCCTGGAGTGGGGGGGACTACGAGCAGTACTTC
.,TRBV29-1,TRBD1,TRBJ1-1,CSVGLTGTGGWGTEAFF,TGCAGCGTCGGACTAACCGGGACAGGGGGCTGGGGCACTGAAGCTTTCTTT
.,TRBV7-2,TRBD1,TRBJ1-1,CASSLTGGKNTEAFF,TGTGCCAGCAGCTTGACAGGGGGGAAGAACACTGAAGCTTTCTTT
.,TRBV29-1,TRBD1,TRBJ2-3,CSVELGTGGATDTQYF,TGCAGCGTTGAACTAGGGACAGGGGGCGCAACAGATACGCAGTATTTT
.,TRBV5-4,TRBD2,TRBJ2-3,CASSLPGGLSDTQYF,TGTGCCAGCAGCTTGCCGGGGGGGCTTTCGGATACGCAGTATTTT
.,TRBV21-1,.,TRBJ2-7,CASSNSGHVHSYEQYF,TGTGCCAGCAGCAACTCGGGACACGTTCACTCCTACGAGCAGTACTTC
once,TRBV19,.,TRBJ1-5,CAIGGQPQHF,TGTGCCATTGGAGGCCAGCCCCAGCATTTT
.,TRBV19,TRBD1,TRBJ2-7,CASSTKGQGDREQYF,TGTGCCAGTAGTACCAAGGGACAGGGGGATCGGGAGCAGTACTTC
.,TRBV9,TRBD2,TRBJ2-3,CASSVGSGGAYPDTQYF,TGTGCCAGCAGCGTAGGAAGCGGGGGGGCCTACCCAGATACGCAGTATTTT
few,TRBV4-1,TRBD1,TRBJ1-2,CASSLTGVDGYTF,TGCGCCAGCAGCTTGACAGGGGTCGATGGCTACACCTTC
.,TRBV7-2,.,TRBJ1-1,CASSLVGARTEAFF,TGTGCCAGCAGCTTAGTGGGGGCGCGGACTGAAGCTTTCTTT
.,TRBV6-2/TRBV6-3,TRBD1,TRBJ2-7,CASSRQGDYEQYF,TGTGCCAGCAGCCGACAGGGTGACTACGAGCAGTACTTC
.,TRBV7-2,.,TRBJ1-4,CASSRITGEITFF,TGTGCCAGCAGCCGCATCACGGGGGAGATAACGTTTTTT
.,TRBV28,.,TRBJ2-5,CASSFNRGGETQYF,TGTGCCAGCAGTTTTAACAGGGGAGGCGAGACCCAGTACTTC
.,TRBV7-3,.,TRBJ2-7,CASSSWDKKSYEQYF,TGTGCCAGCAGCTCTTGGGACAAAAAATCCTACGAGCAGTACTTC
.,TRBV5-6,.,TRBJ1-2,CASSLLRQGYTF,TGTGCCAGCAGCTTGCTTCGCCAGGGCTACACCTTC
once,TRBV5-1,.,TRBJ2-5,CASSLGTIQETQYF,TGCGCCAGCAGCCTTGGGACAATCCAAGAGACCCAGTACTTC
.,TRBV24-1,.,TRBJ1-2,CATSAYRDGYTF,TGTGCCACCAGTGCCTACAGGGACGGCTACACCTTC
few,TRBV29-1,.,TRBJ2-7,CSVGWSYEQYF,TGCAGCGTCGGTTGGTCCTACGAGCAGTACTTC
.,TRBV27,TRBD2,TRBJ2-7,CASSLYERGRDEQYF,TGTGCCAGCAGTTTATATGAGCGGGGGAGGGACGAGCAGTACTTC
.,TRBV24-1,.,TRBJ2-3,CATSEHESADTQYF,TGTGCCACCAGTGAACACGAGAGCGCAGATACGCAGTATTTT
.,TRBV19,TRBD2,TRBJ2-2,CASGLAGNTGELFF,TGTGCCAGCGGACTAGCGGGCAACACCGGGGAGCTGTTTTTT
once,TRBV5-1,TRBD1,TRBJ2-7,CASSSTGGSYEQYF,TGCGCCAGCAGCAGTACAGGGGGATCCTACGAGCAGTACTTC
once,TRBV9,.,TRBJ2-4,CASSVSQGRDIQYF,TGTGCCAGCAGCGTCTCTCAGGGGAGGGACATTCAGTACTTC
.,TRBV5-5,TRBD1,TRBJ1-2,CASSSGQSYGYTF,TGTGCCAGCAGCTCGGGACAGTCTTATGGCTACACCTTC
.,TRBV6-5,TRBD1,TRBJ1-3,CASRATGVGNTIYF,TGTGCCAGCAGGGCAACAGGGGTCGGAAACACCATATATTTT
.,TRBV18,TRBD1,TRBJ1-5,CASSQGGGQPQHF,TGTGCCAGCTCACAAGGGGGCGGTCAGCCCCAGCATTTT